Presented here are 20 T cell receptor beta chains from one specimen sequenced in a study of molecular identifiers for immune sequencing clone quantification. TCRdb independently ran MiXCR on the PCR reads; one entry per CDR3 protein. The data show about 63,000 distinct CDR3 sequences, under 20% seen once. Input material: naive CD8+ T cells from blood, with Jurkat cell RNA spiked in. Subset meaning: FACS-sorted CD8+CD4-CCR7+CD45RA+ naive T cells. The receptors originated from a human donor in good health. Some libraries in this study had Jurkat cell RNA spiked in.

At least ten counts were recorded for this clonotype. The chain recombines TRBV25-1 with TRBJ2-7, with D perhaps TRBD2 (6 bases). Between the trimmed V and J ends, which lost 3 bases and 3 bases, there was a span of 12 bases. CDR1 and CDR2 (germline): MGHDK, SYGVNS. This CDR3 comprises 14 residues. The CDR3 sequence: CASSEEGTHYEQYF. As DNA, the CDR3 is TGTGCCAGCAGTGAGGAGGGGACCCACTACGAGCAGTACTTC.

This clonotype showed up many times. The chain combines TRBV28 with TRBJ2-7, with D unresolved. In germline, CDR1 is MDHEN, CDR2 SYDVKM. The CDR3 sequence is 13 residues long. The V gene lost 3 bases and the J gene lost 7 bases, with 13 bases spanning the gap. This CDR3 reads CASSFSATWEQYF. CDR3 coding DNA: TGTGCCAGCAGTTTCTCTGCAACTTGGGAGCAGTACTTC.

This clonotype came up a few times. This chain links TRBV5-1 with TRBJ2-7; D possibly corresponds to TRBD2 (6 bases). The CDR3 extends over 15 amino acids. Trimming took off 0 bases at V and 0 bases at J, with 10 bases between the two ends. CDR1 and CDR2 from the germline V gene are SGHRS and YFSETQ. In DNA, the CDR3 is TGCGCCAGCAGCTTGGGGCGGGACTTCTCCTACGAGCAGTACTTC. Translated: CASSLGRDFSYEQYF.

The table lists this clonotype with many counts. The V and J genes are TRBV24-1 and TRBJ2-3; D is uncertain. Germline loops: CDR1 KGHDR, CDR2 SFDVKD. The CDR3 sequence is 15 residues long. Between the trimmed V and J ends, which lost 4 bases and 4 bases, there was a span of 14 bases. The CDR3: CATSDPGVASDTQYF. In nucleotides, the CDR3 is TGTGCCACCAGTGACCCAGGAGTAGCTTCAGATACGCAGTATTTT.

This clonotype appeared many times. This chain links TRBV4-1 with TRBJ2-1; 7 nucleotides agree with TRBD2. The CDR3 runs to 16 residues. The germline gives CDR1 MGHRA, CDR2 YSYEKL. After removal of 0 bases from V and 4 bases from J, the junction contained 6 bases not matched to a gene. The CDR3 sequence: CASSQDWTSGYNEQFF. Here the CDR3 DNA reads TGCGCCAGCAGCCAAGATTGGACTAGTGGTTACAATGAGCAGTTCTTC.

The CDR3 loop reads CASSLDTLNYEQYF. CDR3 DNA sequence: TGTGCCAGCAGCTTAGACACACTTAACTACGAGCAGTACTTC. The chain uses TRBV7-9 and TRBJ2-7, with D unresolved. V was cut by 1 base and J by 3 bases, with 10 bases left in between. The CDR3 is 14 amino acids. Germline loops: CDR1 SEHNR, CDR2 FQNEAQ (reference sequence).

The V call is TRBV12-3 or TRBV12-4, the J call TRBJ2-2; TRBD1 is a possible D gene (6 bases). This CDR3 has 15 residues. The V and J ends lost 3 bases and 4 bases respectively, with 12 bases between them. The CDR3 DNA follows: TGTGCCAGCAGTTTTCCCAGGGGATTCACCGGGGAGCTGTTTTTT. Its protein product is CASSFPRGFTGELFF.

This clonotype was seen many times. CDR3 bases: TGTGCCAGCAGCTTAGATCCCGACACGAAGGGAGGTGGGTACGAGCAGTACTTC. Amino acid sequence: CASSLDPDTKGGGYEQYF. The genes are TRBV11-3 and TRBJ2-7; a weak D match, TRBD2 (6 bases). The CDR3 is made up of 18 amino acids. Trimming stripped 0 bases from V and 4 bases from J, with 22 bases between. Germline CDR1 SGHNT, CDR2 YENEEA. Looking up the rest from reference TRBV11-3 and TRBJ2-7 gives the full variable domain: EAGVVQSPRYKIIEKKQPVAFWCNPISGHNTLYWYLQNLGQGPELLIRYENEEAVDDSQLPKDRFSAERLKGVDSTLKIQPAELGDSAVYLCASSLDPDTKGGGYEQYFGPGTRLTVT.

This clonotype was recorded at least ten times. The chain uses TRBV10-3 and TRBJ1-5; D possibly corresponds to TRBD1 (5 bases). Germline values: CDR1 ENHRY, CDR2 SYGVKD. The V end lost 2 bases, the J end lost 5 bases, and 19 bases lay between the germline ends. This CDR3 is 17 amino acids long. CDR3 sequence: CAISETTGGPGDQPQHF. CDR3 nucleotide sequence: TGTGCCATCAGTGAGACCACAGGTGGCCCTGGGGATCAGCCCCAGCATTTT.

V gene TRBV6-2 or TRBV6-3 combines with J gene TRBJ1-5; D is unclear. Germline CDR1 is MNHEY and CDR2 is SVGEGT. V lost 4 bases to trimming and J lost 3 bases, with 13 bases between them. This CDR3 spans 15 amino acids. For the CDR3, the DNA is TGTGCCAGCAGTTGGGGAGTTAATAACAATCAGCCCCAGCATTTT. Translating gives CASSWGVNNNQPQHF.

Turning to this clonotype: This may arise from a read error, as a much more abundant clone is one base away. The missing conserved phenylalanine or tryptophan at the end of this CDR3 makes a read error likely. The rearrangement uses TRBV19 and TRBJ1-5; D is uncertain. Germline lookup yields CDR1 LNHDA and CDR2 SQIVND (reference sequence). V lost 2 bases and J lost 5, with 13 bases in between. This CDR3 comprises 15 residues. The CDR3 DNA reads as TGTGCCAGTAGTATAATGAGGAGCCCAGATCAGCCCCAGCATCTT. Protein: CASSIMRSPDQPQHL.

This clonotype was counted ten times or more. The chain uses TRBV7-6 and TRBJ1-1; D is unclear. With 0 bases removed from V and 0 bases from J, the gap between germline ends came to 8 bases. The V gene's germline CDR1 is SGHVS and CDR2 FNYEAQ. The CDR3 has 15 amino acids. CDR3 sequence reads: CASSLAEGMNTEAFF. CDR3 in DNA: TGTGCCAGCAGCTTAGCGGAAGGGATGAACACTGAAGCTTTCTTT.

A few counts support this clonotype. A much bigger clone sits one base away, suggesting this may be a read error. The chain has TRBV27 and TRBJ2-7; D is unclear. Germline CDR1 MNHEY, CDR2 SMNVEV (reference sequence). CDR3 size: 14 residues. The CDR3 loop reads CASRYSVLDYELYF. DNA for the CDR3: TGTGCCAGCAGATATTCAGTGCTAGATTACGAGCTGTACTTC.

This clonotype was counted many times. This chain connects TRBV18 to TRBJ2-7, with 10 bases identical to TRBD2. The CDR3 spans 19 residues. Germline CDR1 reads KGHSH; CDR2 reads LQKENI. Unmatched junction bases numbered 20, after V lost 6 bases and J lost 3 bases. For the CDR3, the DNA is TGTGCCAGCTCTCACCAGTCCGGATTGGGACTAGCGAAAGACTACGAGCAGTACTTC. Amino acid sequence: CASSHQSGLGLAKDYEQYF.

In the case of this clonotype: Just one base apart from a much larger clone, this may be a read error. The CDR3 does not close with the conserved phenylalanine or tryptophan, likely indicating a read error. The chain recombines TRBV7-9 with TRBJ2-1; D ambiguous. Germline CDR1 SEHNR, CDR2 FQNEAQ (reference sequence). The CDR3 runs 11 residues. V dropped 3 bases and J dropped 6 bases, with 3 bases sitting between them. Here the CDR3 reads CASSFPNEQFL. In nucleotides, the CDR3 is TGTGCCAGCAGCTTTCCCAATGAGCAGTTCCTC.

The V and J genes are TRBV27 and TRBJ2-3; 13 bases align to TRBD2. The germline V gene encodes CDR1 MNHEY and CDR2 SMNVEV (reference sequence). The J segment lost 4 bases and the V segment lost 2 bases, leaving 3 bases of the junction unmatched. This CDR3 comprises 16 residues. CDR3 loop: CASSLGTSGTSDTQYF. The CDR3 bases are TGTGCCAGCAGTTTAGGGACTAGCGGGACCTCAGATACGCAGTATTTT.

This clonotype was detected ten times or more. The chain employs TRBV28 and TRBJ2-5; tentatively, D is TRBD2 (6 bases). V was cut by 3 bases and J by 5 bases, with 19 bases left in between. The CDR3 totals 16 residues. CDR1 MDHEN and CDR2 SYDVKM come from the germline V gene. The CDR3 DNA reads TGTGCCAGCAGTTTTGTCTGGCGGAGGGCCGAGGAGACCCAGTACTTC. Amino acid sequence: CASSFVWRRAEETQYF.

Turning to this clonotype: This may arise from a read error, as a much more abundant clone is one base away. A read error is likely, as this CDR3 ends without the conserved phenylalanine or tryptophan. The chain couples TRBV7-8 to TRBJ2-1; possibly TRBD1 or TRBD2 for D (6 bases each). V lost 1 base and J 2 bases, leaving 9 bases between the germline ends. Looked up from germline, CDR1 is SGHVS and CDR2 is FQNEAQ. This CDR3 has 15 amino acids. The CDR3 reads CASSLVGGPYNEQFV. In nucleotides, the CDR3 is TGTGCCAGCAGCTTAGTCGGGGGCCCCTACAATGAGCAGTTCGTC.

With respect to this clonotype: Since a much larger clone is just one base distant, this may be a read error. The J gene is TRBJ1-1, the V gene TRBV9; 8 nucleotides agree with TRBD1. CDR1 SGDLS and CDR2 YYNGEE come from the germline V gene. The length of the CDR3 is 11 residues. J lost 7 bases, V lost 9 bases, and 5 bases had no gene match. The CDR3 DNA follows: TGTGCCACCTCAGGGGGCGGTGAAGCTTTCTTT. Protein product: CATSGGGEAFF.

This clonotype was counted ten times or more. This chain joins TRBV7-8 and TRBJ2-1; D perhaps matches TRBD2 (6 bases). CDR3 length: 14 amino acids. The V gene lost 4 bases and the J gene lost 6 bases, with 13 bases spanning the gap. Germline-derived CDR1 and CDR2 are SGHVS and FQNEAQ. In DNA, the CDR3 is TGTGCCAGCAGCTCCCACCAGGGAGGCAATGAGCAGTTCTTC. It specifies CASSSHQGGNEQFF.